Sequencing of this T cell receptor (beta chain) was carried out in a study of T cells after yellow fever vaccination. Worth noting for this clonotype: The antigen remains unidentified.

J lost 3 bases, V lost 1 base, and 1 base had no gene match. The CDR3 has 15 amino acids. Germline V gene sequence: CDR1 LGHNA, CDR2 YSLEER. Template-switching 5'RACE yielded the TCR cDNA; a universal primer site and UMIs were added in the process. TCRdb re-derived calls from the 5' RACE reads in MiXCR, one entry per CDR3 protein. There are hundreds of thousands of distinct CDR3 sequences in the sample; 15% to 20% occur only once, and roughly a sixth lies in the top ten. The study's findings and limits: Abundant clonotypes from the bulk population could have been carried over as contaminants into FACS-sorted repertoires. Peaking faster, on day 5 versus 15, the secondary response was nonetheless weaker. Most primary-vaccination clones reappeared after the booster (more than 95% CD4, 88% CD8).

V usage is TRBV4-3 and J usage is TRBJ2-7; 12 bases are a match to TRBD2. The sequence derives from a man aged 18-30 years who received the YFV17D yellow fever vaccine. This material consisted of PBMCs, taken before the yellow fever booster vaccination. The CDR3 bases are TGCGCCAGCAGCCAAGGGACTAGCGGGGTCTACGAGCAGTACTTC. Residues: CASSQGTSGVYEQYF.